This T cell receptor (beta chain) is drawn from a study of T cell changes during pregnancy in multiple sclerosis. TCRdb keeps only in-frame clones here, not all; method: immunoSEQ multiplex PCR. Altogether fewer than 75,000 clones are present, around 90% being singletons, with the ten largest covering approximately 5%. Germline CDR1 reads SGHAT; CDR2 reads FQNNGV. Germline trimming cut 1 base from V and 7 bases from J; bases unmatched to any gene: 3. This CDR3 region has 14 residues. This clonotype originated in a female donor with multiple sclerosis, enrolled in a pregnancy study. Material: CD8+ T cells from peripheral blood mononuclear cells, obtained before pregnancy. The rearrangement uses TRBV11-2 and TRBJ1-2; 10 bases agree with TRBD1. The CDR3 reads CASSLGQGASGYTF. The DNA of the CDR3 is TGTGCCAGCAGCTTAGGACAGGGGGCATCTGGCTACACCTTC.